This is a list of T cell receptor beta chains from one sample in a study of metastatic and nonmetastatic thyroid tumors. TCRdb re-clonotyped the PCR reads through MiXCR. The sample has over 25,000 clones; about 18% are singletons. The specimen was blood. The receptors here all came from a female donor with papillary thyroid cancer or a benign thyroid nodule (not recorded which). Some clones in this sample may be carry-over from other donors' samples. Each CDR3 is given with its conserved first and last residue. A D gene is named only where the DNA matches it firmly. Some rows have no size entry. The others give once, few or many, or a class for an expanded clone.

>many|TRBV10-3|-|TRBJ2-2
CAIVVEGSGELFF
TGTGCCATCGTAGTTGAGGGTTCCGGGGAGCTGTTTTTT
>many|TRBV9|-|TRBJ1-5
CASSGGSNQPQHF
TGTGCCAGCAGCGGAGGGAGCAATCAGCCCCAGCATTTT
>-|TRBV18|-|TRBJ1-4
CASSPQGLEKLFF
TGTGCCAGCTCACCTCAGGGACTTGAAAAACTGTTTTTT
>many|TRBV18|-|TRBJ2-7
CASSPPGSYEQYF
TGTGCCAGCTCACCCCCGGGGTCCTACGAGCAGTACTTC
>many|TRBV5-4|-|TRBJ1-1
CASSSRLGWTTEAFF
TGTGCCAGCAGCTCCCGACTGGGGTGGACCACTGAAGCTTTCTTT
>-|TRBV19|-|TRBJ1-6
CASMSIGLISPLHF
TGTGCCAGTATGAGTATTGGATTGATTTCACCCCTCCACTTT
>many|TRBV28|TRBD1|TRBJ2-1
CASSPPRTGGFDEQFF
TGTGCCAGCAGTCCCCCAAGGACAGGGGGCTTCGATGAGCAGTTCTTC
>-|TRBV24-1|-|TRBJ1-4
CATTKFGASVTNEKLFF
TGTGCCACCACCAAGTTCGGGGCATCGGTAACTAATGAAAAACTGTTTTTT
>few|TRBV19|-|TRBJ2-7
CASSIVVGGSYEQYF
TGTGCCAGTAGTATAGTTGTCGGGGGTTCCTACGAGCAGTACTTC
>many|TRBV30|TRBD1|TRBJ1-6
CAWGQGDNSPLHF
TGTGCCTGGGGACAGGGAGATAATTCACCCCTCCACTTT
>-|TRBV6-1|-|TRBJ2-7
CASSEGLGNLTRF
TGTGCCAGCAGTGAAGGTTTGGGAAATCTTACGCGGTTC
>many|TRBV5-1|-|TRBJ2-5
CASSLGPGAGETQYF
TGCGCCAGCAGCTTGGGTCCCGGGGCAGGGGAGACCCAGTACTTC
>medium-sized|TRBV6-1|-|TRBJ1-2
CASSVRGDYGYTF
TGTGCCAGCAGTGTAAGAGGGGACTATGGCTACACCTTC
>many|TRBV12-3/TRBV12-4|TRBD1|TRBJ2-5
CASSLGQQETQYF
TGTGCCAGCAGTTTGGGACAGCAAGAGACCCAGTACTTC
>many|TRBV12-3/TRBV12-4|-|TRBJ1-1
CASSSRTLVTEAFF
TGTGCCAGCAGTTCCAGGACTTTGGTCACTGAAGCTTTCTTT
>many|TRBV4-3|-|TRBJ2-7
CASSQDLLVWYEQYF
TGCGCCAGCAGCCAAGATTTGCTAGTCTGGTACGAGCAGTACTTC
>many|TRBV28|-|TRBJ2-3
CASSPGPRGDTQYF
TGTGCCAGCAGTCCGGGACCTCGCGGAGATACGCAGTATTTT
>many|TRBV20-1|TRBD2|TRBJ2-1
CSARYTGGSGGNEQFF
TGCAGTGCTAGATATACTGGCGGGTCGGGGGGCAATGAGCAGTTCTTC
>many|TRBV6-2/TRBV6-3|-|TRBJ1-1
CASSYGQPFTEAFF
TGTGCCAGCAGTTACGGACAGCCATTCACTGAAGCTTTCTTT
>many|TRBV28|-|TRBJ1-5
CASSLGGRNQPQHF
TGTGCCAGCAGTTTGGGGGGACGCAATCAGCCCCAGCATTTT
>-|TRBV18|-|TRBJ1-2
CASTQGPYHGYTF
TGTGCCAGCACCCAGGGTCCGTATCATGGCTACACCTTC
>many|TRBV11-1|-|TRBJ2-3
CASSHEGTDTQYF
TGTGCCAGCAGCCATGAAGGGACAGATACGCAGTATTTT
>many|TRBV14|-|TRBJ2-5
CASSQFTTPGETQYF
TGTGCCAGCAGCCAGTTTACTACCCCTGGAGAGACCCAGTACTTC
>many|TRBV4-2|-|TRBJ2-1
CASSPRRALRGNEQFF
TGTGCCAGCAGCCCAAGGCGGGCTCTGAGGGGCAATGAGCAGTTCTTC
>-|TRBV5-1|TRBD1|TRBJ1-1
CASSFIRGQGTPGTEAFF
TGCGCCAGCAGCTTTATTCGGGGACAGGGGACCCCGGGCACTGAAGCTTTCTTT
>many|TRBV5-1|-|TRBJ1-2
CASSLGGRDTGYTF
TGCGCCAGCAGCTTGGGGGGCCGGGACACTGGCTACACCTTC
>many|TRBV9|-|TRBJ2-7
CASSVGGWEVGEQYF
TGTGCCAGCAGCGTAGGAGGCTGGGAAGTAGGCGAGCAGTACTTC
>-|TRBV11-2|TRBD1|TRBJ2-6
CSSSPRQGARGANVLTF
TGTTCCAGCAGCCCCAGACAGGGGGCTCGAGGGGCCAACGTCCTGACTTTC
>many|TRBV5-4|-|TRBJ2-2
CASGRDRTGELFF
TGTGCCAGCGGGCGGGATCGTACCGGGGAGCTGTTTTTT
>-|TRBV5-1|-|TRBJ1-6
CASSFPGVSYNSPLHF
TGCGCCAGCAGCTTTCCCGGGGTTTCCTATAATTCACCCCTCCACTTT
>many|TRBV4-2|TRBD2|TRBJ2-7
CASSQASSGYEQYF
TGTGCCAGCAGCCAAGCTTCTAGCGGCTACGAGCAGTACTTC
>many|TRBV2|-|TRBJ2-3
CASSALTDTQYF
TGTGCCAGCAGTGCACTCACAGATACGCAGTATTTT
>many|TRBV18|-|TRBJ1-6
CASSSGPSPLHF
TGTGCCAGCTCATCGGGCCCATCACCCCTCCACTTT
>-|TRBV12-3/TRBV12-4|-|TRBJ1-5
CASSFGTSGQHPQHF
TGTGCCAGCAGTTTCGGGACGTCAGGGCAACATCCCCAGCATTTT
>many|TRBV4-1|-|TRBJ2-7
CASSQWASRVGRGYEQYF
TGCGCCAGCAGCCAATGGGCCTCGAGAGTGGGCAGGGGCTACGAGCAGTACTTC
>-|TRBV3-1|-|TRBJ1-2
CASSQDWGQGGYTF
TGTGCCAGCAGCCAAGATTGGGGGCAAGGCGGCTACACCTTC
>-|TRBV5-1|-|TRBJ1-1
CASSLGGLGTEAFF
TGCGCCAGCAGCCTAGGGGGGTTGGGCACTGAAGCTTTCTTT
>-|TRBV7-6|-|TRBJ1-4
CASSLVRQGAPGEKLFF
TGTGCCAGCAGCTTAGTGCGCCAGGGCGCTCCGGGTGAAAAACTGTTTTTT